The present T cell receptor (beta chain) was sequenced within a study of cytomegalovirus exposure and HLA in healthy donors. Study observations and caveats: Among CMV-associated TCR beta chains, most appeared HLA-restricted in a later analysis. Later analysis identified about 18,000 TCR beta sequences associated with HLA alleles, using a false discovery rate threshold of 0.05. In a later analysis, parvovirus B19, influenza, CMV and Epstein-Barr virus appeared linked to several top co-occurrence clusters. Later analysis showed TCR association rates varying by HLA locus, highest for DRB1 and lowest for HLA-C.

Both 60 Vbeta primers and 13 Jbeta primers went into the PCR. Generated by immunoSEQ multiplex PCR, the TCRdb table keeps only in-frame clones and is missing some. The sample includes some 140,000 clones, around three quarters seen only once; the top ten take 4% to 4.5%. Points on this clone: Its antigen is not known.

V lost 1 base and J 1 base, leaving 7 bases between the germline ends. Looked up from germline, CDR1 is SGHVS and CDR2 is FQNEAQ. There are 14 residues in the CDR3. The receptor was derived from a woman aged 40 to 50 in good health and CMV-seronegative. Specimen: PBMCs. The chain has TRBV7-8 and TRBJ1-1; D call uncertain. The CDR3 DNA follows: TGTGCCAGCAGCTTAGAAGAGAGGAACACTGAAGCTTTCTTT. Amino acids: CASSLEERNTEAFF.